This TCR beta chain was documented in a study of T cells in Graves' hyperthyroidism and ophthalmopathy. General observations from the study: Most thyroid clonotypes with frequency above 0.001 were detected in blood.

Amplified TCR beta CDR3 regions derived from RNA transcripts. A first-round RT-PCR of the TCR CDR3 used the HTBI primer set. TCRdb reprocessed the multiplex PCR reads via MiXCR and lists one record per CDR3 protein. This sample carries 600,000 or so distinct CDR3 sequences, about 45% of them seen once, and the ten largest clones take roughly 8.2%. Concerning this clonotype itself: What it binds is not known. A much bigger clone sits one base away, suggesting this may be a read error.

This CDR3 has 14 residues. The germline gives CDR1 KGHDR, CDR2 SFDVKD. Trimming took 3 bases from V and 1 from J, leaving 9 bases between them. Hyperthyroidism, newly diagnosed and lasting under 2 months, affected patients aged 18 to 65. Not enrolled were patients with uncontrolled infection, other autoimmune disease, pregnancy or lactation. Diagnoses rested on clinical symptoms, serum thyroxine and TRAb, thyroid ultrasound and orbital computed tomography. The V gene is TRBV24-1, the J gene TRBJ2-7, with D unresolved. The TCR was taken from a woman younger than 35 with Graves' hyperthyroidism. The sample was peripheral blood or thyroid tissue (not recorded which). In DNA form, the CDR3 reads TGTGCCACCAGTGATGATGGGCCATCCTACGAGCAGTACTTC. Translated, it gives CATSDDGPSYEQYF.